There are a few counts of the clone carrying this T cell receptor (beta chain). This entry belongs to a study of human thymus T cells. Thymus tissue for the work was resected from patients undergoing corrective heart surgery. Germline V gene data show CDR1 as SEHNR and CDR2 as FQNEAQ (reference sequence). Trimming took off 10 bases at V and 0 bases at J, with 21 bases between the two ends. CDR3 length: 16 amino acids. Profiling relied on immunoSEQ multiplex PCR, and the TCRdb table lists in-frame clones only, not all of them. The profile shows some 78,000 clones, approximately 97% of them singletons. The sample taken for sequencing was thymus tissue. This clonotype was obtained from a boy younger than two with a congenital heart defect but otherwise immunologically healthy. This rearrangement joins TRBV7-9 to TRBJ1-2; D is perhaps TRBD1 (6 bases). The CDR3 here is CATLSIGQSSNYGYTF. For the CDR3, the DNA is TGTGCCACCCTCTCGATAGGACAGTCCTCTAACTATGGCTACACCTTC.